This T cell receptor (beta chain) emerged from a study of vaccination effects on CD4 cells after COVID-19. Following 10 days of culture, CD4+ T cells were isolated. Only in-frame clones appear in the TCRdb table, and some are missing; sequencing was by immunoSEQ multiplex PCR. The sample includes more than 40,000 clones, roughly three quarters of them seen just once. Concerning this clone itself: Antigen unknown.

The sequence was obtained from a human donor who had a prior SARS-CoV-2 infection. Sequenced here: CD4+ T cells from PBMCs cultured without peptide, sampled before COVID-19 vaccination.

The CDR3 DNA reads as TGTGCCAGCAGCTCGACGTACGCGGGAGCGTTCAATGAGCAGTTCTTC. Translating gives CASSSTYAGAFNEQFF. The chain joins TRBV11-1 to TRBJ2-1, with TRBD2 matching 7 bases. Germline V lookup: CDR1 SGHAT, CDR2 FQDESV (reference sequence). This CDR3 is 16 amino acids long. The V gene end was trimmed by 4 bases and the J gene end by 6 bases; junction bases not matched to a gene: 12.